This TCR beta chain was sequenced in a study of T cells in Graves' hyperthyroidism and ophthalmopathy. CDR1 is SGHRS, CDR2 YFSETQ, per germline. The CDR3 has 13 residues. V was pared by 2 bases and J by 6 bases, with 12 bases between. Note on this clonotype: Its antigen is unidentified.

Whole-study findings and limits: Ophthalmopathy got predicted by the model a median about six months before its onset.

Graves' hyperthyroidism showing no ophthalmopathy progression within 18 months was considered stable. Thyroid ultrasound and orbital computed tomography, with clinical symptoms and serum thyroxine and TRAb, informed diagnoses. TCR beta CDR3 region amplification was performed from RNA transcripts. A set of HTBI primers served as the primers for a first-round RT-PCR of the TCR CDR3. Via MiXCR, TCRdb re-called the multiplex PCR reads, giving one row per CDR3 protein. This sample has about 740,000 distinct CDR3 sequences, with about 14% found just once. The clonotype comes from a woman aged 18-29 years with Graves' hyperthyroidism. The J gene is TRBJ2-7, the V gene TRBV5-1; D call uncertain. The sample consisted of blood. CDR3 DNA: TGCGCCAGCAGCTTCTTAGTATTGGGCGAGCAGTACTTC. Translated, it gives CASSFLVLGEQYF. Drawing the rest from reference TRBV5-1 and TRBJ2-7, the complete variable domain is KAGVTQTPRYLIKTRGQQVTLSCSPISGHRSVSWYQQTPGQGLQFLFEYFSETQRNKGNFPGRFSGRQFSNSRSEMNVSTLELGDSALYLCASSFLVLGEQYFGPGTRLTVT.